This section outlines one T cell receptor beta chain sequence together with its context. The entry originates in a study of blood T cell repertoires in COVID-19. Profiling relied on immunoSEQ multiplex PCR, and the TCRdb table lists in-frame clones only, not all of them. The table lists a few hundred thousand clones, approximately 85% of them singletons. The CDR3 is made up of 14 amino acids. The germline V gene encodes CDR1 MNHEY and CDR2 SMNVEV (reference sequence). Trimming stripped 8 bases from V and 3 bases from J, with 13 bases between. Sequenced material: peripheral blood. The V gene is TRBV27, the J gene TRBJ1-4; D gene ambiguous. This TCR was recovered from a man between 18 and 29 years old with active or convalescent COVID-19. CDR3 sequence: CASAFLSANEKLFF. The CDR3 bases are TGTGCCAGCGCATTCCTCAGCGCTAATGAAAAACTGTTTTTT.